Shown below are 10 T cell receptor beta chains from a single sample sequenced in a study of T cell responses to AZD1222 COVID-19 vaccine. Sequenced by immunoSEQ multiplex PCR; TCRdb stores in-frame clones only, minus some. Among about 150,000 clones listed, 87% were seen once. Sequenced here: peripheral blood, sampled 28 days after the second AZD1222 dose. The receptors were sampled from an adult who received the AZD1222 COVID-19 vaccine.

CDR3 in DNA: TGTGCCTGGAGTCCGGGAGGTTACGAGCAGTACTTC. It translates to CAWSPGGYEQYF. The chain couples TRBV30 to TRBJ2-7; 7 nucleotides agree with TRBD2. Germline V CDR1 and CDR2: GTSNPN, SVGIG (reference sequence). The CDR3 is 12 residues long. V lost 2 bases to trimming and J lost 4 bases; unmatched junction nucleotides: 2.

CDR3 amino acids: CASSFNPSGNQPQHF. The CDR3 DNA sequence: TGTGCCAGCAGCTTCAACCCGAGTGGCAATCAGCCCCAGCATTTT. This sequence joins TRBV7-2 and TRBJ1-5; unclear D gene. V dropped 3 bases and J dropped 2 bases, with 11 bases sitting between them. CDR3 length: 15 residues. Germline values: CDR1 SGHTA, CDR2 FQGNSA.

The chain recombines TRBV15 with TRBJ1-2, with D possibly matching TRBD1 (5 bases). The CDR3 has 16 amino acids. Germline values: CDR1 LNHNV, CDR2 YYDKDF (reference sequence). V lost 3 bases and J 4 bases, leaving 18 bases between the germline ends. For the CDR3, the DNA is TGTGCCACCAGCAGTGGGTCGGCAGGGCAAATCTATGGCTACACCTTC. This codes for CATSSGSAGQIYGYTF.

CDR3 loop: CASIQQGKGNEQFF. DNA for the CDR3: TGTGCCAGCATCCAACAGGGGAAGGGAAATGAGCAGTTCTTC. The chain uses TRBV2 and TRBJ2-1; 7 nucleotides match TRBD1. With V trimmed by 7 bases and J by 7 bases, 10 bases remained unmatched. CDR1 SNHLY and CDR2 FYNNEI come from the germline V gene. The CDR3 extends over 14 amino acids.

The gene calls are TRBV11-2 and TRBJ2-7, with D perhaps matching TRBD2 (6 bases). CDR1 and CDR2 (germline): SGHAT, FQNNGV. The CDR3 has 14 residues. V was shortened by 3 bases and J by 0 bases, with 9 bases between the two germline ends. Here the CDR3 reads CASSFSGSSYEQYF. The CDR3 DNA follows: TGTGCCAGCAGCTTTAGCGGCAGCTCCTACGAGCAGTACTTC. The variable domain in full, completed from reference TRBV11-2 and TRBJ2-7, reads EAGVAQSPRYKIIEKRQSVAFWCNPISGHATLYWYQQILGQGPKLLIQFQNNGVVDDSQLPKDRFSAERLKGVDSTLKIQPAKLEDSAVYLCASSFSGSSYEQYFGPGTRLTVT.

About this clone itself: The same CDR3 can be traced to other DNA sequences in this sample. This sequence joins TRBV5-1 and TRBJ2-3; no clear D gene. Trimming removed 0 bases from V and 4 bases from J, with 3 bases in between. There are 12 residues in the CDR3. The germline V gene encodes CDR1 SGHRS and CDR2 YFSETQ. DNA for the CDR3: TGCGCCAGCAGCTTGGAGGCAGATACGCAGTATTTT. Translation gives CASSLEADTQYF.

The chain recombines TRBV6-2 or TRBV6-3 with TRBJ1-6; 9 nucleotides align to TRBD1. Germline CDR1 MNHEY, CDR2 SVGEGT. J was trimmed by 8 bases and V by 6 bases; bases with no gene match: 11. This CDR3 spans 16 amino acids. The CDR3 protein is CASSSRDRDWYSPLHF. The CDR3 nucleotides read TGTGCCAGCAGCTCCCGGGACAGGGATTGGTATTCACCCCTCCACTTT.

The chain links TRBV20-1 to TRBJ2-2; TRBD2 might be the D (7 bases). V dropped 3 bases and J dropped 5 bases, with 16 bases sitting between them. The CDR3 is made up of 15 amino acids. Germline V lookup: CDR1 DFQATT, CDR2 SNEGSKA (reference sequence). The CDR3 DNA is TGCAGTGCTAGTCAGGGGAGGGTGTCTACCGGGGAGCTGTTTTTT. Translating it yields CSASQGRVSTGELFF.

The V gene is TRBV7-9, the J gene TRBJ1-2; 7 positions agree with TRBD1. CDR1 SEHNR and CDR2 FQNEAQ come from the germline V gene (reference sequence). The CDR3 is 15 amino acids. V was clipped by 5 bases and J by 4 bases; unmatched bases: 10. The CDR3 DNA reads as TGTGCCAGCAGCCCACGGACAGGAAACTCCTATGGCTACACCTTC. This codes for CASSPRTGNSYGYTF. The variable domain in full, with the rest retrieved from reference TRBV7-9 and TRBJ1-2, is DTGVSQNPRHKITKRGQNVTFRCDPISEHNRLYWYRQTLGQGPEFLTYFQNEAQLEKSRLLSDRFSAERPKGSFSTLEIQRTEQGDSAMYLCASSPRTGNSYGYTFGSGTRLTVV.

The chain carries TRBV4-3 and TRBJ1-3, with D perhaps TRBD1 (6 bases). The V end was cut by 4 bases, the J end by 0 bases, with 13 bases between. The CDR3 is 16 amino acids. Germline loops: CDR1 LGHNA, CDR2 YSLEER. CDR3 nucleotide sequence: TGCGCCAGCAGCCCCGGGGGCACAGTCTCTGGAAACACCATATATTTT. It yields the protein CASSPGGTVSGNTIYF.